Described below is a single T cell receptor beta chain sequence and its context. Its antigen is currently unknown. Treatment of the sample: approximately nine-day PBMC culture with coronavirus spike peptide pools or control peptides (ViraFEST assay). Oncomine TCR Beta short-read sequencing was applied to DNA from cultured CD4+ T cells. The template was genomic DNA from cultured CD4+ T cells. Each CDR3 protein is one row after TCRdb ran MiXCR on the PCR reads. The profile shows about 13,000 distinct CDR3 sequences, roughly 80% of them singletons. The data derive from a study of vaccination and CD4 T cells after COVID-19. Study overall: Across the group, participants received two doses of either BNT162b2 or mRNA-1273 vaccine. SARS-CoV-2, HCoV-NL63, HCoV-OC43 and HCoV-229E supplied the overlapping spike peptides used to stimulate cells.

Looked up from germline, CDR1 is WNHNN and CDR2 is SYGVQD (reference sequence). This CDR3 is built from 13 residues. Trimming pared 8 bases from V and 5 bases from J, leaving 16 bases between. Study findings and constraints: A median of around 90% of reactive clones, in convalescent patients, became evident only post-vaccination.

Sequencing was performed on CD4+ T cells from blood, cultured in vitro, taken after SARS-CoV-2 vaccination. This sequence originates from a human donor who received a COVID-19 vaccine. This chain joins TRBV10-1 and TRBJ2-7; D is unclear. CDR3 loop: CASSEERWNEQYF. The CDR3 bases are TGCGCCAGCTCTGAAGAGCGATGGAACGAGCAGTACTTC.